Following are 13 T cell receptor beta chains from one sample sequenced in a study of B cell selection in AIRE deficiency. The assay was immunoSEQ multiplex PCR, and TCRdb's table has in-frame clones only and misses some. The sample has approximately 25,000 clones; about 95% are singletons. Conventional CD4 T cells were sorted as CD4+CD127+ cells. The sample taken for sequencing was CD4+CD127+ conventional T cells sorted from PBMCs. These receptors all come from a human donor in good health.

The CDR3: CACRGLAGGYSPDTQYF. The CDR3 DNA sequence: TGTGCCTGTCGGGGACTAGCGGGGGGATACAGCCCAGATACGCAGTATTTT. The chain carries TRBV30 and TRBJ2-3; 15 bases fit TRBD2. The CDR3 consists of 17 residues. The germline V gene has CDR1 GTSNPN and CDR2 SVGIG (reference sequence). V was clipped by 6 bases and J by 4 bases; unmatched bases: 11.

V gene TRBV2 combines with J gene TRBJ2-3, with a tentative D call TRBD1 (5 bases). V was shortened by 7 bases and J by 1 base, with 18 bases between the two germline ends. There are 16 residues in the CDR3. Per germline, CDR1 SNHLY and CDR2 FYNNEI. CDR3 DNA: TGTGCCAGCATAGAAGGACACGCCCTGGGCACAGATACGCAGTATTTT. Amino acid sequence: CASIEGHALGTDTQYF. The full variable domain, with the rest looked up from reference TRBV2 and TRBJ2-3, is EPEVTQTPSHQVTQMGQEVILRCVPISNHLYFYWYRQILGQKVEFLVSFYNNEISEKSEIFDDQFSVERPDGSNFTLKIRSTKLEDSAMYFCASIEGHALGTDTQYFGPGTRLTVL.

The V call is TRBV7-2, the J call TRBJ1-1; D gene uncertain. Germline V CDR1 and CDR2: SGHTA, FQGNSA. With 1 base removed from V and 1 base from J, the gap between germline ends came to 10 bases. This CDR3 region has 15 residues. CDR3 bases: TGTGCCAGCAGCTTAGAGGCACTAAAGAACACTGAAGCTTTCTTT. The encoded protein is CASSLEALKNTEAFF.

The CDR3 reads CASTWGRYGYTF. For the CDR3, the DNA is TGTGCCAGCACTTGGGGCCGATATGGCTACACCTTC. The V and J genes are TRBV6-1 and TRBJ1-2; D possibly corresponds to TRBD1 (5 bases). CDR3 size: 12 residues. The ends were cut back, 7 bases at V and 5 bases at J, with 11 bases in the middle. From germline, CDR1 is MNHNS and CDR2 SASEGT.

The chain recombines TRBV27 with TRBJ1-1; D is unclear. The germline CDR1 and CDR2 sequences are MNHEY and SMNVEV (reference sequence). Trimming stripped 7 bases from V and 1 base from J, with 13 bases between. This CDR3 is built from 14 residues. The CDR3 DNA follows: TGTGCCAGCAAACCAGCTCGGGGGAACACTGAAGCTTTCTTT. Its translation is CASKPARGNTEAFF.

The gene calls are TRBV7-2 and TRBJ2-1; D not certain. The germline V and J ends were trimmed by 1 base and 7 bases, with 11 bases remaining between them. The CDR3 is 14 amino acids. Germline-derived CDR1 and CDR2 are SGHTA and FQGNSA. CDR3 in DNA: TGTGCCAGCAGCTTAGTAGGGTCCTCGAATGAGCAGTTCTTC. Amino acid sequence: CASSLVGSSNEQFF.

The V and J genes are TRBV2 and TRBJ1-6; D not certain. V shed 2 bases and J shed 4 bases, with 3 bases lying between them. Germline assignment: CDR1 SNHLY and CDR2 FYNNEI. The CDR3 sequence is 13 residues long. CDR3 loop: CASSESYNSPLHF. DNA for the CDR3: TGTGCCAGCAGTGAATCGTATAATTCACCCCTCCACTTT.

CDR3 loop: CASSYGRNNQPQHF. Here the CDR3 DNA reads TGTGCCAGCAGTTACGGCAGAAACAATCAGCCCCAGCATTTT. The chain has TRBV6-5 and TRBJ1-5; D remains unclear. CDR3 length: 14 residues. The V end lost 2 bases, the J end lost 3 bases, and 8 bases lay between the germline ends. CDR1 is MNHEY and CDR2 is SVGAGI in the germline V gene.

The CDR3 DNA follows: TGTGCCAGCAGCTCCGGGACAGGTACCAATCAGCCCCAGCATTTT. It yields the protein CASSSGTGTNQPQHF. The chain has TRBV11-1 and TRBJ1-5, with 8 bases fitting TRBD1. The germline V gene encodes CDR1 SGHAT and CDR2 FQDESV (reference sequence). The CDR3 is 15 residues long. V was clipped by 4 bases and J by 3 bases; unmatched bases: 5.

This clone was picked up one time. The genes are TRBV5-4 and TRBJ1-1; no reliable D call. The ends were cut back, 0 bases at V and 4 bases at J, with 19 bases in the middle. CDR3 length: 17 residues. The germline gives CDR1 SGHNT, CDR2 YYREEE (reference sequence). The CDR3 reads CASSLGGATQRATEAFF. Written as DNA, the CDR3 is TGTGCCAGCAGCTTGGGGGGAGCGACTCAGAGGGCCACTGAAGCTTTCTTT.

V and J are TRBV5-1 and TRBJ1-6; 7 positions agree with TRBD1. Trimming took 4 bases from V and 0 from J; bases not matched to a gene: 4. Germline V gene data show CDR1 as SGHRS and CDR2 as YFSETQ. This CDR3 has 16 residues. The CDR3 loop reads CASSPGQSSYNSPLHF. The CDR3 coding sequence is TGCGCCAGCAGCCCGGGACAGAGCTCCTATAATTCACCCCTCCACTTT.

The J gene is TRBJ1-5, the V gene TRBV10-3, with 9 bases lining up with TRBD1. V lost 6 bases, J lost 5 bases, and 5 bases stayed unmatched. The CDR3 has 14 amino acids. The germline V gene encodes CDR1 ENHRY and CDR2 SYGVKD. DNA for the CDR3: TGTGCCATCAGGAGGGACAGGGACGATCAGCCCCAGCATTTT. It yields the protein CAIRRDRDDQPQHF.

The CDR3, as DNA: TGTGCCAGCAGCTTAGGCGACGGGGGCGATCCGTATTTT. It yields the protein CASSLGDGGDPYF. The rearrangement joins TRBV11-3 to TRBJ2-3, with D perhaps TRBD1 or TRBD2 (6 bases each). Germline assignment: CDR1 SGHNT and CDR2 YENEEA. Trimming stripped 1 base from V and 14 bases from J, with 16 bases between. This CDR3 has 13 amino acids.